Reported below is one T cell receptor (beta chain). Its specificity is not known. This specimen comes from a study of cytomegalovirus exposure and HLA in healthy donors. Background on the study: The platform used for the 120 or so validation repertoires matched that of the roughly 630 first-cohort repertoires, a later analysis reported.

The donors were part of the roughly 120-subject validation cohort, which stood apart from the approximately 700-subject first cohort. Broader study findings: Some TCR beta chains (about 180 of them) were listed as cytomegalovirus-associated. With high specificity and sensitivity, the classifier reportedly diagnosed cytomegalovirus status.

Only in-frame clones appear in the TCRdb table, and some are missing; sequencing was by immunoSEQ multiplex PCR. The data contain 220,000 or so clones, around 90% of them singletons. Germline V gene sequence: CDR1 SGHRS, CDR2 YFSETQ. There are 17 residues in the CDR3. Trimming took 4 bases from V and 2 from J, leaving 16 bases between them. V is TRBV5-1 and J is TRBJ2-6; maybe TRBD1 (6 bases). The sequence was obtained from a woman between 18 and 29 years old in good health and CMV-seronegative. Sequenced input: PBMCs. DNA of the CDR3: TGCGCCAGCAGCGTATTCCTACAGGGTGCTGGGGCCAACGTCCTGACTTTC. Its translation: CASSVFLQGAGANVLTF.